This T cell receptor (beta chain) was captured in a study of blood T cell repertoires in COVID-19. Study background: Spain, Italy and the United States supplied samples that represented acute and convalescent COVID-19. T cells, B-cell-depleted T cells, or PBMCs supplied cDNA or gDNA.

This clone was detected a few times. Clones were sequenced by immunoSEQ multiplex PCR, and TCRdb holds only the in-frame ones, with some missing. The sample has about 250,000 clones, around 82% seen once. Seattle's cohort entered during active infection and was followed longitudinally. Trimming cost V 6 bases and J 0 bases; bases outside gene matches: 7. This CDR3 is built from 15 residues. Per germline, CDR1 SQVTM and CDR2 ANQGSEA. The TCR was taken from a person aged 65-85 years with COVID-19, enrolled during active disease. This chain uses TRBV29-1 with TRBJ1-3; 8 nucleotides line up with TRBD1. The sequenced material came from peripheral blood. CDR3 protein: CSVTTGGISGNTIYF. CDR3 nucleotide sequence: TGCAGCGTCACCACAGGGGGGATCTCTGGAAACACCATATATTTT.